What follows are 27 T cell receptor beta chains derived from one specimen sequenced in a study of naive and memory T cell subsets. Both TRBC1 and TRBC2 were covered by a beta constant-region primer of two equimolar oligonucleotides. Nested alpha and beta constant-region primers with the SP2 primer drove four PCR rounds on ligated cDNA. TCRdb used MiXCR to reprocess the UMI-ligation and nested PCR reads, holding one entry per CDR3 protein. The table records 100,000 to 150,000 distinct CDR3 sequences, roughly 36% of them present only once. Sequenced: central memory CD4+ T cells from blood. Every receptor here comes from a human donor in good health.

This clonotype was recorded a few times. The CDR3 DNA follows: TGTGCCAGCAGCTCGACAGGGGTCCCTCACTACGAGCAGTACTTC. Its protein is CASSSTGVPHYEQYF. The chain combines TRBV5-4 with TRBJ2-7, with 8 bases fitting TRBD1. CDR1 and CDR2 from the germline V gene are SGHNT and YYREEE (reference sequence). After removal of 3 bases from V and 3 bases from J, the junction contained 8 bases not matched to a gene. There are 15 residues in the CDR3.

The chain couples TRBV20-1 to TRBJ2-7; TRBD2 agrees at 9 bases. J gave up 5 bases and V 0 bases, and 8 bases lay outside the gene matches. The germline gives CDR1 DFQATT, CDR2 SNEGSKA (reference sequence). The CDR3 runs to 15 residues. CDR3 nucleotide sequence: TGCAGTGCTAGAGAACCTATAGCGGGAGTCAACGAGCAGTACTTC. The encoded protein is CSAREPIAGVNEQYF.

This clonotype was recorded many times. V usage is TRBV12-3 or TRBV12-4 and J usage is TRBJ1-5; D possibly corresponds to TRBD1 (6 bases). Between the trimmed V and J ends, which lost 5 bases and 2 bases, there was a span of 16 bases. This CDR3 region has 16 residues. CDR3 DNA sequence: TGTGCCAGCAGTCCCCAACAGGGTTATGGCAATCAGCCCCAGCATTTT. Translation gives CASSPQQGYGNQPQHF.

This clonotype came up a few times. V is TRBV12-3 or TRBV12-4 and J is TRBJ2-3, with D possibly being TRBD1 or TRBD2 (5 bases each). V was clipped by 8 bases and J by 0 bases, with 9 bases between them. This CDR3 spans 13 amino acids. The CDR3 loop is CASCRDSTDTQYF. The CDR3 nucleotides are TGTGCCAGCTGCCGGGACAGCACAGATACGCAGTATTTT.

This chain links TRBV28 with TRBJ1-1, with TRBD1 matching 7 bases. Germline CDR1 and CDR2: MDHEN and SYDVKM. After removal of 5 bases from V and 11 bases from J, the junction contained 8 bases not matched to a gene. The CDR3 extends over 12 amino acids. The CDR3 bases are TGTGCCAGCAGTCTCATCACAGGGGCGGCTTTCTTT. Its translation: CASSLITGAAFF.

This clonotype was detected only a few times. The rearrangement links TRBV6-5 to TRBJ2-7, with 9 positions matching TRBD2. The CDR3 is 16 residues long. Trimming at V came to 2 bases and at J to 4 bases, leaving 9 bases not matched to a gene. Germline CDR1 and CDR2: MNHEY and SVGAGI. DNA for the CDR3: TGTGCCAGCAGTTACCAGGCGGGAGGGCCTTATTACGAGCAGTACTTC. Amino acids: CASSYQAGGPYYEQYF.

The genes are TRBV7-2 and TRBJ2-3; D is possibly TRBD1 (6 bases). The CDR3 is 13 amino acids. The ends were cut back, 3 bases at V and 4 bases at J, with 8 bases in the middle. Germline CDR1 reads SGHTA; CDR2 reads FQGNSA. The CDR3 spells CASSFTGSDTQYF. The CDR3 DNA reads as TGTGCCAGCAGCTTTACAGGGTCAGATACGCAGTATTTT.

This clonotype was detected a few times. The chain links TRBV20-1 to TRBJ1-2; D is undetermined. Germline CDR1 DFQATT, CDR2 SNEGSKA (reference sequence). The ends were cut back, 3 bases at V and 1 base at J, with 9 bases in the middle. CDR3 length: 13 amino acids. Written as DNA, the CDR3 is TGCAGTGCTAGGATCATGAGTAACTATGGCTACACCTTC. Translated, it gives CSARIMSNYGYTF.

V usage is TRBV7-8 and J usage is TRBJ2-4, with D hard to call. The CDR3 length is 14 residues. Germline CDR1 SGHVS, CDR2 FQNEAQ. Deletions cut 1 base from V and 0 bases from J, with 4 bases between. The CDR3 protein is CASSLDLAKNIQYF. The CDR3 nucleotides read TGTGCCAGCAGCTTAGACCTAGCCAAAAACATTCAGTACTTC.

The chain carries TRBV5-1 and TRBJ2-2; D unclear. This CDR3 region has 12 residues. Germline V gives CDR1 SGHRS, CDR2 YFSETQ. Between the trimmed V and J ends, which lost 0 bases and 6 bases, there was a span of 3 bases. The CDR3 here is CASSLGAGELFF. CDR3 in DNA: TGCGCCAGCAGCTTGGGGGCCGGGGAGCTGTTTTTT.

The CDR3 spells CASRPGNTGELFF. CDR3 nucleotide sequence: TGTGCCAGCAGACCCGGTAATACCGGGGAGCTGTTTTTT. The J gene is TRBJ2-2, the V gene TRBV6-6, with D uncertain. Trimming took off 6 bases at V and 5 bases at J, with 10 bases between the two ends. The CDR3 sequence is 13 residues long. Per the germline V gene, CDR1 is MNHNY and CDR2 is SVGAGI (reference sequence).

This clonotype turned up a few times. The genes are TRBV27 and TRBJ2-3; 10 nucleotides match TRBD1. CDR1 and CDR2 from the germline V gene are MNHEY and SMNVEV (reference sequence). V trimming: 6 bases; J trimming: 4 bases; junction bases outside the gene matches: 7. This CDR3 region has 15 residues. The DNA of the CDR3 is TGTGCCAGCAGAAACCGGGACAGGGGATCAGATACGCAGTATTTT. It encodes CASRNRDRGSDTQYF.

The table lists this clonotype with a few counts. V gene TRBV4-1 combines with J gene TRBJ1-6; 8 bases line up with TRBD1. Germline V gives CDR1 MGHRA, CDR2 YSYEKL. The trim removed 4 bases at V and 1 base at J, leaving 9 bases unmatched. The CDR3 contains 18 residues. CDR3 sequence reads: CASSPADRVESYNSPLHF. The CDR3 bases are TGCGCCAGCAGCCCTGCGGACAGGGTTGAATCCTATAATTCACCCCTCCACTTT.

This clonotype was found a few times. This sequence joins TRBV11-3 and TRBJ2-1; TRBD1 matches at 8 bases. The CDR3 sequence is 15 residues long. Per the germline V gene, CDR1 is SGHNT and CDR2 is YENEEA. Trimming at V came to 0 bases and at J to 8 bases, leaving 6 bases not matched to a gene. The CDR3 region has the DNA TGTGCCAGCAGCTTAGAGGGCAGGGGGCACTATGAGCAGTTCTTC. It specifies CASSLEGRGHYEQFF.

The chain is built from TRBV28 and TRBJ1-2; 8 nucleotides line up with TRBD1. The CDR3 runs 15 residues. Germline V gene data show CDR1 as MDHEN and CDR2 as SYDVKM. After removal of 1 base from V and 8 bases from J, the junction contained 9 bases not matched to a gene. This CDR3 reads CASSLSLPQGEGYTF. CDR3 bases: TGTGCCAGCAGTTTATCTCTCCCACAGGGGGAAGGCTACACCTTC.

J is TRBJ1-5 and V is TRBV20-1, with D possibly being TRBD1 (5 bases). Germline V CDR1 and CDR2: DFQATT, SNEGSKA (reference sequence). This CDR3 spans 15 amino acids. V gave up 2 bases and J gave up 1 base, with 12 bases separating them. The CDR3 here is CSARSFRESNQPQHF. The CDR3 region has the DNA TGCAGTGCTAGATCGTTCAGGGAGAGCAATCAGCCCCAGCATTTT.

The rearrangement links TRBV6-6 to TRBJ2-5, with D perhaps being TRBD1 or TRBD2 (6 bases each). V lost 2 bases, J lost 5 bases, and 18 bases lay in between. Per the germline V gene, CDR1 is MNHNY and CDR2 is SVGAGI (reference sequence). The CDR3 has 16 amino acids. The CDR3 spells CASSYPSGAQSETQYF. As DNA, the CDR3 is TGTGCCAGCAGTTACCCATCGGGGGCCCAATCGGAGACCCAGTACTTC.

The chain carries TRBV9 and TRBJ1-4; 9 bases fit TRBD1. CDR1 is SGDLS, CDR2 YYNGEE, per germline. There are 16 residues in the CDR3. V gave up 4 bases and J gave up 8 bases; unmatched junction bases: 12. The CDR3 bases are TGTGCCAGCAGCTCACAACAGGGGGCTTCTGGAGAAAAACTGTTTTTT. It encodes CASSSQQGASGEKLFF.

The rearrangement joins TRBV6-5 to TRBJ1-6, with a possible D match to TRBD1 (5 bases). The V gene's germline CDR1 is MNHEY and CDR2 SVGAGI. Trimming pared 6 bases from V and 10 bases from J, leaving 25 bases between. The CDR3 totals 17 residues. The CDR3 DNA reads TGTGCCAGCAGCTACCCCAAACTCGACCGTAGGGACTCACCCCTCCACTTT. Encoded protein: CASSYPKLDRRDSPLHF.

This clonotype appeared a few times. This chain links TRBV28 with TRBJ1-2; 9 bases align to TRBD1. Germline CDR1 is MDHEN and CDR2 is SYDVKM. Losses at the gene ends were 5 bases for V and 3 bases for J; bases not matched to a gene: 4. The CDR3 sequence is 14 residues long. CDR3 sequence: CASSRQGGYYGYTF. CDR3 nucleotides: TGTGCCAGCAGTCGACAGGGGGGCTACTATGGCTACACCTTC.

The chain recombines TRBV28 with TRBJ2-6; 15 nucleotides agree with TRBD2. V trimming: 7 bases; J trimming: 5 bases; junction bases outside the gene matches: 6. The CDR3 is 17 amino acids. In germline, CDR1 is MDHEN, CDR2 SYDVKM. CDR3 region: CASKGLAGGTRANVLTF. CDR3 in DNA: TGTGCCAGCAAAGGACTAGCGGGAGGGACGAGGGCCAACGTCCTGACTTTC.

V gene TRBV6-6 combines with J gene TRBJ2-7; D is ambiguous. The CDR3 extends over 18 amino acids. Germline CDR1 and CDR2: MNHNY and SVGAGI (reference sequence). V lost 3 bases to trimming and J lost 0 bases, with 21 bases between them. CDR3 bases: TGTGCCAGCAGTTATCCGAGGATGATTACGACGGACTCCTACGAGCAGTACTTC. It encodes CASSYPRMITTDSYEQYF.

The chain uses TRBV20-1 and TRBJ2-7; the D gene is possibly TRBD1 (6 bases). This CDR3 contains 11 residues. The germline gives CDR1 DFQATT, CDR2 SNEGSKA (reference sequence). V was trimmed by 6 bases and J by 3 bases, leaving 9 bases between them. The CDR3 reads CSALDSYEQYF. CDR3 nucleotides: TGCAGTGCCCTGGACAGCTACGAGCAGTACTTC.

This clonotype occurred a few times. This CDR3 is CASSMTSGDYNEQFF. The CDR3 DNA reads as TGTGCCAGCTCCATGACTAGCGGGGATTACAATGAGCAGTTCTTC. The chain links TRBV18 to TRBJ2-1, with 11 bases fitting TRBD2. Germline V CDR1 and CDR2: KGHSH, LQKENI. The CDR3 runs 15 residues. Trimming at V came to 6 bases and at J to 4 bases, leaving 5 bases not matched to a gene.

CDR3 sequence: CASSRDRGVTGELFF. CDR3 nucleotides: TGTGCCAGCAGCAGGGACAGGGGAGTCACCGGGGAGCTGTTTTTT. J is TRBJ2-2 and V is TRBV7-2; TRBD1 aligns across 10 bases. CDR3 length: 15 residues. In germline, CDR1 is SGHTA, CDR2 FQGNSA. J was trimmed by 4 bases and V by 5 bases; bases with no gene match: 4.

This clonotype has only a few counts. This chain's CDR3 is CSASAGRAVETQYF. The CDR3 region has the DNA TGCAGTGCTAGCGCCGGGAGGGCCGTAGAGACCCAGTACTTC. This chain links TRBV20-1 with TRBJ2-5; the match to TRBD2 covers 8 bases. V was pared by 3 bases and J by 4 bases, with 7 bases of the junction left unmatched. From germline, CDR1 is DFQATT and CDR2 SNEGSKA (reference sequence). The CDR3 runs 14 residues.

This clonotype showed up just a few times. The chain links TRBV11-2 to TRBJ2-1, with 9 bases aligning to TRBD2. Trimming cost V 1 base and J 7 bases; bases outside gene matches: 5. Germline CDR1 SGHAT, CDR2 FQNNGV. The CDR3 consists of 15 residues. CDR3 sequence reads: CASSLGAGGTNEQFF. CDR3 nucleotides: TGTGCCAGCAGCTTAGGCGCGGGAGGGACGAATGAGCAGTTCTTC.